The TCR beta chain described here comes from a study of early T cells in non-severe SARS-CoV-2 infection. Study at large: Chains were unpaired, as sequencing was done on bulk RNA from unsorted whole blood. Findings of the study overall: Database matching using VDJdb favored anti-spike CD8 responses, with private and CD4 specificities left missing.

As regards this clonotype: Its cognate antigen is unknown.

Individual cDNA molecules received unique molecular identifiers during library preparation. TCRdb passed the 5' RACE reads through MiXCR, listing each CDR3 protein once. The data hold fewer than 60,000 distinct CDR3 sequences, with 8% to 13% observed a single time. After removal of 2 bases from V and 6 bases from J, the junction contained 12 bases not matched to a gene. CDR3 length: 16 residues. This clonotype was obtained from an adult who was a healthcare worker with PCR-confirmed SARS-CoV-2 infection or an uninfected control (not recorded which). This sequence joins TRBV12-3 or TRBV12-4 and TRBJ2-7, with 8 bases matching TRBD2. What was sequenced was whole blood. The CDR3 DNA reads as TGTGCCAGCAGTTTACAGATTAGCGGGAACCCCCGCGAGCAGTACTTC. It codes for CASSLQISGNPREQYF.